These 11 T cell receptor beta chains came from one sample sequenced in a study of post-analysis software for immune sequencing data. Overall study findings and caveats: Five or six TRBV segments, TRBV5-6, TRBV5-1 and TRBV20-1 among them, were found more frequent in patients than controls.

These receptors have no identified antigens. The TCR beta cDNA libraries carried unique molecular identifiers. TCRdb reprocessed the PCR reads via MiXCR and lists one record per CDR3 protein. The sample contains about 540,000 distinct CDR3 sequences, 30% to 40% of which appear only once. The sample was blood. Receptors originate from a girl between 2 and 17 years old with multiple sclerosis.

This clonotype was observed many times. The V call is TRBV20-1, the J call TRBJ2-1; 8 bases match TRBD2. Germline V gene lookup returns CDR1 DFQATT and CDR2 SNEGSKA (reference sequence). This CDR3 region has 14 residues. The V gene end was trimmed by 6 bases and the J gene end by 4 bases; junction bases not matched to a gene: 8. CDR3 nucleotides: TGCAGTGCGCCCGGGACTAGTGCGTACAATGAGCAGTTCTTC. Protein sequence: CSAPGTSAYNEQFF.

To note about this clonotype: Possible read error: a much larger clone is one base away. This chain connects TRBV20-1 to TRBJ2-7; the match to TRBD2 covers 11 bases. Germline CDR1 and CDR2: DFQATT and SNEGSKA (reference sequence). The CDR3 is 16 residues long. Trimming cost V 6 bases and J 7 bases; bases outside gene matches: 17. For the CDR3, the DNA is TGCAGTGCAACCGTCGTGGGACTAGCGGCTTACAATGAGCAGTACTTC. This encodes CSATVVGLAAYNEQYF.

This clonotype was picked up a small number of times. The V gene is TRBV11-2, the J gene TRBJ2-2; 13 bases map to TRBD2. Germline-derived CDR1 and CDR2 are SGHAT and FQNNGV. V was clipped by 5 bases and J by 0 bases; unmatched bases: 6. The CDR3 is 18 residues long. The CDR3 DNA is TGTGCCAGCAGCATGGGACTAGCGGGGCCTTCGAACACCGGGGAGCTGTTTTTT. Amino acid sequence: CASSMGLAGPSNTGELFF. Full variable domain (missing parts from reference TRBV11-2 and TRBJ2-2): EAGVAQSPRYKIIEKRQSVAFWCNPISGHATLYWYQQILGQGPKLLIQFQNNGVVDDSQLPKDRFSAERLKGVDSTLKIQPAKLEDSAVYLCASSMGLAGPSNTGELFFGEGSRLTVL.

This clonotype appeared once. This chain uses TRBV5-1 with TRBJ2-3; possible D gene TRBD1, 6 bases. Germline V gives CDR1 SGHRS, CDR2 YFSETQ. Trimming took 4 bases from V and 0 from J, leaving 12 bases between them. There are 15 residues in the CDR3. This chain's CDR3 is CASSLEQGSTDTQYF. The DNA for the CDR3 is TGCGCCAGCAGCCTAGAACAGGGTAGCACAGATACGCAGTATTTT.

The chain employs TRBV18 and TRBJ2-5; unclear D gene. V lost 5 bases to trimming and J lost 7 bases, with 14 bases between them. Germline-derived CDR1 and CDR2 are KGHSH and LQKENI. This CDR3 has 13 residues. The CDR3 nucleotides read TGTGCCAGCTCATCTACTCCTCGCGGGACCCAGTACTTC. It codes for CASSSTPRGTQYF. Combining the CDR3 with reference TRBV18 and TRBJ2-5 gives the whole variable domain NAGVMQNPRHLVRRRGQEARLRCSPMKGHSHVYWYRQLPEEGLKFMVYLQKENIIDESGMPKERFSAEFPKEGPSILRIQQVVRGDSAAYFCASSSTPRGTQYFGPGTRLLVL.

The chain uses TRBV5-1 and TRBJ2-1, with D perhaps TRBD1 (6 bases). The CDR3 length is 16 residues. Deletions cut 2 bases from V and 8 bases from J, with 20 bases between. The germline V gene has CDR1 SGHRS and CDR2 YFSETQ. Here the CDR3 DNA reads TGCGCCAGCAGCTTACTACAGGGTCGGGGCGGCGATGAGCAGTTCTTC. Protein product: CASSLLQGRGGDEQFF.

In DNA, the CDR3 is TGCAGTGCCCTCAAGGGGCAGGGCTACCAAGAGACCCAGTACTTC. It encodes CSALKGQGYQETQYF. The chain couples TRBV20-1 to TRBJ2-5; D is perhaps TRBD1 (5 bases). CDR3 length equals 15 residues. Trimming took 6 bases from V and 0 from J, leaving 17 bases between them. Germline V gene lookup returns CDR1 DFQATT and CDR2 SNEGSKA (reference sequence).

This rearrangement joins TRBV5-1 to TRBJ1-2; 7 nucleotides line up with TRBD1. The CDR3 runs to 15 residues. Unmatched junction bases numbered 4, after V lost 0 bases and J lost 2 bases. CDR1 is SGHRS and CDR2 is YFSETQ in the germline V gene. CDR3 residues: CASSLAGQLNYGYTF. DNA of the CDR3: TGCGCCAGCAGCTTGGCGGGACAGCTAAACTATGGCTACACCTTC.

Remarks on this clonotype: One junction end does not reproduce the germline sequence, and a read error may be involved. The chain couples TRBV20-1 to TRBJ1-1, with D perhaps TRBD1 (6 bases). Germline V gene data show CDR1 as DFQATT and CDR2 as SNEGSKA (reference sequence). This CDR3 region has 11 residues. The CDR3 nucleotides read TGCAGTGCTGTACAGGGACCTGAAACTTTCTTT. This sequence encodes CSAVQGPETFF.

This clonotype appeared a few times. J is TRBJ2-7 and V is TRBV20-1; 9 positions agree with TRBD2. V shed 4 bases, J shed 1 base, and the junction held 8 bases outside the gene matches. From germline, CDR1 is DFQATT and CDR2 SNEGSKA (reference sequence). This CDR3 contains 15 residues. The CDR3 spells CSAIPATSGSYEQYF. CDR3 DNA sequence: TGCAGTGCTATTCCGGCGACTAGCGGATCCTACGAGCAGTACTTC.

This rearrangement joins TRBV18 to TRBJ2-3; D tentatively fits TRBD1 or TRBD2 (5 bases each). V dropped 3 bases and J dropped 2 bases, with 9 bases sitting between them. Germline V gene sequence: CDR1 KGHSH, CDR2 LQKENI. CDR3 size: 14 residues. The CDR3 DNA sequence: TGTGCCAGCTCACCCGGGACCCCCACAGATACGCAGTATTTT. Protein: CASSPGTPTDTQYF.